This TCR beta chain was identified in a study of cytotoxic CD8 clonotypes in ibrutinib-treated CLL. Study in general: With a range of 6 to 36, the median treatment time before response samples were taken was around 12 months.

About 2 micrograms of genomic DNA from cryopreserved PBMCs went into TCR beta libraries. Method: immunoSEQ multiplex PCR; TCRdb's copy keeps in-frame clones and lacks some. Altogether some 200,000 clones are present, about 72% being singletons, with the ten largest covering under 15%. This TCR derives from a human donor with chronic lymphocytic leukemia. The sample here was PBMCs, taken after 24 months of ibrutinib treatment.

The CDR3 loop is CASNRGSGRAMDTQYF. Written as DNA, the CDR3 is TGTGCCAGCAACAGGGGTAGCGGGAGGGCCATGGATACGCAGTATTTT. The chain combines TRBV7-9 with TRBJ2-3, with TRBD2 identical over 11 bases. Losses at the gene ends were 7 bases for V and 6 bases for J; bases not matched to a gene: 12. CDR3 length equals 16 residues. In germline, CDR1 is SEHNR, CDR2 FQNEAQ (reference sequence).